This T cell receptor (beta chain) was documented in a study of CD8 T cells in Susac syndrome. The CDR3 covers 15 residues. The V and J ends lost 5 bases and 5 bases respectively, with 19 bases between them. Per the germline V gene, CDR1 is MNHEY and CDR2 is SVGEGT. With random hexamers, reverse transcription was performed on about 0.45 to 1 ug of RNA. An immunoSEQ multiplex PCR amplified TCR beta CDR3 over 54 Vbeta and 13 Jbeta. TCRdb reanalysed the immunoSEQ multiplex PCR reads using MiXCR and keeps one entry per CDR3 protein. The repertoire has some 120,000 distinct CDR3 sequences, 94% of them found once; the top ten carry approximately 0.089%. Sequencing of TCR beta drew on CD8+ and CD4+ T cells from blood. Controls were healthy donors chosen to match patients in age and sex.

The chain carries TRBV6-2 or TRBV6-3 and TRBJ2-7; D remains unclear. The clonotype was recovered from a human donor in good health. Sequenced input: CD4+ T cells from PBMCs. The CDR3 sequence is CASSAIRTLLNEQYF. CDR3 sequence (DNA): TGTGCCAGCAGTGCGATCAGGACCCTCTTGAACGAGCAGTACTTC.